This note documents a single TCR beta chain sequence. These data are taken from a study of blood T cell repertoires in COVID-19. At the level of the study: There were acute and convalescent COVID-19 samples, and they came from the United States, Italy and Spain. PBMCs, B-cell-depleted T cells, or T cells were the source of the cDNA or gDNA that made up the material.

Seattle patient enrollment occurred during active infection, with longitudinal follow-up thereafter. V dropped 5 bases and J dropped 9 bases, with 11 bases sitting between them. Per the germline V gene, CDR1 is MNHEY and CDR2 is SVGAGI. The CDR3 is made up of 12 amino acids. In the source study's methods: Cell counts per sample came from amplifying reference gene primers. Produced via immunoSEQ multiplex PCR; TCRdb's table is partial and in-frame only. V, J and clone size are those of that table, while D and trimming were read from the DNA. The sample consists of about 300,000 clones, roughly 90% of them appearing once.

The sample was peripheral blood. This sequence joins TRBV6-5 and TRBJ1-5, with D hard to call. The receptor was isolated from a woman aged 25 to 39 with COVID-19, enrolled during active disease. CDR3 region: CASSLLRGPQHF. The CDR3 DNA sequence: TGTGCCAGCAGTCTTCTACGGGGGCCCCAGCATTTT.